This record covers a single TCR beta chain. The data derive from a study of blood T cell repertoires in COVID-19. Libraries were prepared by immunoSEQ multiplex PCR; TCRdb keeps only in-frame clonotypes and omits some of them. The data show 200,000 to 250,000 clones, 80% to 90% seen once. The V gene end was trimmed by 5 bases and the J gene end by 3 bases; junction bases not matched to a gene: 9. The CDR3 covers 15 residues. Germline V gene lookup returns CDR1 SGHRS and CDR2 YFSETQ. Adults between roughly 18 and 100 years of age took part from fewer than 30 US areas. Exposed enrollees had met someone with a PCR-confirmed or clinician-diagnosed COVID-19 case at some point within the 2 weeks before study entry.

What was sequenced was PBMCs or T cells enriched from blood (not recorded which). The rearrangement joins TRBV5-1 to TRBJ2-3; TRBD1 agrees at 7 bases. This sequence originates from a woman in her thirties who had been exposed to COVID-19. In nucleotides, the CDR3 is TGCGCCAGCAGAAGTTACAGGGGAGCGACAGATACGCAGTATTTT. It yields the protein CASRSYRGATDTQYF.